The 26 T cell receptor beta chains listed next were all sequenced from one sample in a study of shared clonotypes between healthy human individuals (dated by TCRdb to the early 2020s). The receptor library was made with the immunoSEQ multiplex PCR assay. TCRdb carries this immuneACCESS record with in-frame sequences only. Its versions omit some clonotypes, under half of them owing to an unresolved V gene in the studies checked, with the rest unexplained. The sample includes fewer than 500,000 clones, with over 75% observed a single time. Around 13% of the sample lies in the top ten. Material: PBMCs. The receptor set was obtained from a woman aged 40 to 50 in good health. Some clones in this sample may be carry-over from other donors' samples.

This clone was seen a few times. This chain connects TRBV10-2 to TRBJ2-7; TRBD2 agrees at 10 bases. Germline values: CDR1 WSHSY, CDR2 SAAADI. CDR3 length: 14 residues. The ends lost 6 bases at V and 2 bases at J; junction bases unmatched: 4. This CDR3 reads CASSASGRAYEQYF. The CDR3 DNA follows: TGCGCCAGCAGCGCTAGCGGGAGAGCCTACGAGCAGTACTTC.

This chain uses TRBV7-8 with TRBJ2-3, with a tentative D call TRBD2 (6 bases). V was cut by 1 base and J by 6 bases, with 17 bases left in between. The length of the CDR3 is 16 residues. Germline assignment: CDR1 SGHVS and CDR2 FQNEAQ. CDR3 bases: TGTGCCAGCAGCTTAGTCGCGGGACTTCCGACGGATACGCAGTATTTT. It encodes CASSLVAGLPTDTQYF. Combining the CDR3 with reference TRBV7-8 and TRBJ2-3 gives the whole variable domain GAGVSQSPRYKVAKRGQDVALRCDPISGHVSLFWYQQALGQGPEFLTYFQNEAQLDKSGLPSDRFFAERPEGSVSTLKIQRTQQEDSAVYLCASSLVAGLPTDTQYFGPGTRLTVL.

V is TRBV2 and J is TRBJ2-1; D not certain. V dropped 2 bases and J dropped 3 bases, with 11 bases sitting between them. In germline, CDR1 is SNHLY, CDR2 FYNNEI. This CDR3 comprises 15 residues. In DNA, the CDR3 is TGTGCCAGCAGTGAAACTGGCAGACTCTACAATGAGCAGTTCTTC. This encodes CASSETGRLYNEQFF.

This chain uses TRBV9 with TRBJ2-1; TRBD2 is a possible D gene (5 bases). Germline-derived CDR1 and CDR2 are SGDLS and YYNGEE. Trimming cost V 0 bases and J 6 bases, with 10 bases left between them. The CDR3 sequence is 14 residues long. CDR3 amino acids: CASSVGVAGNEQFF. The DNA of the CDR3 is TGTGCCAGCAGCGTAGGAGTCGCGGGCAATGAGCAGTTCTTC.

This chain links TRBV28 with TRBJ2-1; D perhaps matches TRBD2 (6 bases). The CDR3 is made up of 12 amino acids. Germline assignment: CDR1 MDHEN and CDR2 SYDVKM. V gave up 6 bases and J gave up 9 bases, with 12 bases separating them. The CDR3 is CASRGDGSEQFF. The CDR3 coding sequence is TGTGCCAGCAGGGGCGACGGGAGTGAGCAGTTCTTC.

This rearrangement joins TRBV27 to TRBJ2-4, with D tentatively TRBD2 (6 bases). V lost 8 bases, J lost 0 bases, and 17 bases lay in between. In germline, CDR1 is MNHEY, CDR2 SMNVEV (reference sequence). The CDR3 runs to 16 residues. The CDR3, as DNA: TGTGCCAGCGCTGCCGGGAGAACGGGAGCCAAAAACATTCAGTACTTC. This codes for CASAAGRTGAKNIQYF.

The rearrangement joins TRBV7-3 to TRBJ2-7, with a tentative D call TRBD2 (5 bases). The CDR3 spans 16 residues. Trimming took off 0 bases at V and 2 bases at J, with 14 bases between the two ends. Germline loops: CDR1 SGHTA, CDR2 FQGTGA. The CDR3 sequence is CASSLTLASSPYEQYF. Here the CDR3 DNA reads TGTGCCAGCAGCTTAACCTTAGCTAGCAGTCCCTACGAGCAGTACTTC.

CDR3 residues: CASSIVRADEQYF. The DNA of the CDR3 is TGTGCCAGTAGTATAGTCAGGGCGGACGAGCAGTACTTC. The rearrangement joins TRBV19 to TRBJ2-7, with a weak D call TRBD1 (5 bases). CDR1 is LNHDA and CDR2 is SQIVND in the germline V gene (reference sequence). The CDR3 is 13 amino acids. V was cut by 1 base and J by 5 bases, with 9 bases left in between. The full variable domain, in which reference TRBV19 and TRBJ2-7 provide the parts outside the CDR3, is DGGITQSPKYLFRKEGQNVTLSCEQNLNHDAMYWYRQDPGQGLRLIYYSQIVNDFQKGDIAEGYSVSREKKESFPLTVTSAQKNPTAFYLCASSIVRADEQYFGPGTRLTVT.

The J gene is TRBJ2-7, the V gene TRBV6-6; perhaps TRBD2 as D (5 bases). The CDR3 totals 15 residues. Germline-derived CDR1 and CDR2 are MNHNY and SVGAGI (reference sequence). V was shortened by 4 bases and J by 9 bases, with 22 bases between the two germline ends. The chain's CDR3 is CASSSRRGRFVGQYF. The DNA for the CDR3 is TGTGCCAGCAGTTCCCGACGGGGAAGGTTTGTGGGGCAGTACTTC.

V is TRBV7-8 and J is TRBJ2-2, with a tentative D call TRBD1 (6 bases). The length of the CDR3 is 17 residues. V lost 1 base to trimming and J lost 0 bases, with 12 bases between them. The V gene's germline CDR1 is SGHVS and CDR2 FQNEAQ. CDR3 residues: CASSLEVRQANTGELFF. The CDR3 DNA reads as TGTGCCAGCAGCTTAGAGGTCAGACAGGCGAACACCGGGGAGCTGTTTTTT.

This chain joins TRBV28 and TRBJ2-2; possible D gene TRBD2, 5 bases. The CDR3 is 15 residues long. The V gene lost 5 bases and the J gene lost 8 bases, with 18 bases spanning the gap. Germline-derived CDR1 and CDR2 are MDHEN and SYDVKM. In DNA, the CDR3 is TGTGCCAGCAGTACGCCGACCGGGGTCGCGGGGGAGCTGTTTTTT. Translated: CASSTPTGVAGELFF.

V and J are TRBV27 and TRBJ2-7; D may be TRBD2 (5 bases). This CDR3 spans 13 amino acids. The germline V gene encodes CDR1 MNHEY and CDR2 SMNVEV (reference sequence). The V end lost 3 bases, the J end lost 5 bases, and 11 bases lay between the germline ends. CDR3 sequence reads: CASSFREKDEQYF. The CDR3 nucleotides read TGTGCCAGCAGTTTTAGGGAGAAAGACGAGCAGTACTTC.

This clone was seen only a few times. The chain has TRBV28 and TRBJ1-5; weak D call: TRBD1 (5 bases). The CDR3 length is 18 residues. Between the trimmed V and J ends, which lost 4 bases and 7 bases, there was a span of 26 bases. Germline V gives CDR1 MDHEN, CDR2 SYDVKM. The CDR3 here is CASSSRRLIREGRQPQHF. The CDR3 nucleotides are TGTGCCAGCAGTTCGCGACGTCTAATCCGGGAGGGGAGACAGCCCCAGCATTTT.

This clone has a single count. J is TRBJ2-3 and V is TRBV5-1; tentative D call: TRBD1 (5 bases). CDR1 SGHRS and CDR2 YFSETQ come from the germline V gene. Trimming removed 4 bases from V and 2 bases from J, with 20 bases in between. This CDR3 is built from 17 residues. For the CDR3, the DNA is TGCGCCAGCAGCCCCCGCTTCAGGGAAGCTTTCACAGATACGCAGTATTTT. Its translation is CASSPRFREAFTDTQYF. Based on the CDR3 plus reference TRBV5-1 and TRBJ2-3, the full variable domain is KAGVTQTPRYLIKTRGQQVTLSCSPISGHRSVSWYQQTPGQGLQFLFEYFSETQRNKGNFPGRFSGRQFSNSRSEMNVSTLELGDSALYLCASSPRFREAFTDTQYFGPGTRLTVL.

This chain links TRBV9 with TRBJ2-2; D is possibly TRBD1 (5 bases). CDR1 SGDLS and CDR2 YYNGEE come from the germline V gene. Trimming took 4 bases from V and 1 from J, leaving 11 bases between them. The CDR3 totals 15 residues. The DNA of the CDR3 is TGTGCCAGCAGCCCGAAACAGGAGAACACCGGGGAGCTGTTTTTT. This translates into CASSPKQENTGELFF.

This clone was found a few times. The CDR3 nucleotides are TGTGCCAGCAGCCAAAGGGCAGGCGCCGGCACTGAAGCTTTCTTT. Translated: CASSQRAGAGTEAFF. V usage is TRBV16 and J usage is TRBJ1-1, with no clear D. The V gene lost 2 bases and the J gene lost 4 bases, with 14 bases spanning the gap. Germline assignment: CDR1 KGHSY and CDR2 FQNENV. The CDR3 contains 15 residues.

V and J are TRBV7-6 and TRBJ2-2; weak D call: TRBD2 (6 bases). V lost 0 bases and J lost 0, with 8 bases in between. Looked up from germline, CDR1 is SGHVS and CDR2 is FNYEAQ. The CDR3 consists of 16 residues. CDR3 sequence reads: CASSLAEGTNTGELFF. In nucleotides, the CDR3 is TGTGCCAGCAGCTTAGCGGAGGGGACGAACACCGGGGAGCTGTTTTTT.

This rearrangement joins TRBV5-1 to TRBJ2-2, with no clear D. CDR1 is SGHRS, CDR2 YFSETQ, per germline. The CDR3 consists of 13 residues. V lost 5 bases, J lost 6 bases, and 11 bases lay in between. CDR3 residues: CASRSAPPGELFF. CDR3 DNA: TGCGCCAGCAGGTCCGCTCCTCCCGGGGAGCTGTTTTTT. Together with reference TRBV5-1 and TRBJ2-2, the CDR3 gives the full variable domain: KAGVTQTPRYLIKTRGQQVTLSCSPISGHRSVSWYQQTPGQGLQFLFEYFSETQRNKGNFPGRFSGRQFSNSRSEMNVSTLELGDSALYLCASRSAPPGELFFGEGSRLTVL.

V is TRBV9 and J is TRBJ2-1; 9 bases map to TRBD1. The length of the CDR3 is 15 residues. The J segment lost 5 bases and the V segment lost 0 bases, leaving 3 bases of the junction unmatched. Germline CDR1 SGDLS, CDR2 YYNGEE. The CDR3 sequence is CASSVEGQGNNEQFF. DNA of the CDR3: TGTGCCAGCAGCGTAGAGGGACAGGGCAACAATGAGCAGTTCTTC. Full variable domain (missing parts from reference TRBV9 and TRBJ2-1): DSGVTQTPKHLITATGQRVTLRCSPRSGDLSVYWYQQSLDQGLQFLIQYYNGEERAKGNILERFSAQQFPDLHSELNLSSLELGDSALYFCASSVEGQGNNEQFFGPGTRLTVL.

The chain has TRBV29-1 and TRBJ2-3; tentatively, D is TRBD1 (5 bases). The CDR3 is 15 amino acids. V dropped 2 bases and J dropped 0 bases, with 12 bases sitting between them. Germline loops: CDR1 SQVTM, CDR2 ANQGSEA. DNA for the CDR3: TGCAGCGTTGAAATGACAGAAACTAGCACAGATACGCAGTATTTT. It yields the protein CSVEMTETSTDTQYF.

This chain connects TRBV5-1 to TRBJ1-6; TRBD1 agrees at 9 bases. J gave up 6 bases and V 4 bases, and 5 bases lay outside the gene matches. Per germline, CDR1 SGHRS and CDR2 YFSETQ. This CDR3 comprises 15 residues. This chain's CDR3 is CASSSGQGSNSPLHF. The CDR3 DNA reads TGCGCCAGCAGCAGCGGACAGGGGAGTAATTCACCCCTCCACTTT.

The gene calls are TRBV28 and TRBJ2-1; 10 nucleotides match TRBD2. V shed 6 bases and J 5 bases; nucleotides not matched to a gene: 16. The CDR3 contains 18 residues. Germline V gene sequence: CDR1 MDHEN, CDR2 SYDVKM. CDR3 sequence reads: CASRGVARRLAGDNEQFF. In DNA, the CDR3 is TGTGCCAGCAGGGGTGTGGCCAGAAGGCTAGCGGGAGACAATGAGCAGTTCTTC.

The rearrangement links TRBV28 to TRBJ2-7; D ambiguous. There are 14 residues in the CDR3. The germline gives CDR1 MDHEN, CDR2 SYDVKM. V lost 5 bases and J lost 2, with 13 bases in between. The CDR3 here is CASSTAARPYEQYF. Written as DNA, the CDR3 is TGTGCCAGCAGTACGGCCGCGCGCCCCTACGAGCAGTACTTC. The variable domain in full, completed from reference TRBV28 and TRBJ2-7, reads DVKVTQSSRYLVKRTGEKVFLECVQDMDHENMFWYRQDPGLGLRLIYFSYDVKMKEKGDIPEGYSVSREKKERFSLILESASTNQTSMYLCASSTAARPYEQYFGPGTRLTVT.

V usage is TRBV5-4 and J usage is TRBJ1-1, with D possibly matching TRBD1 (6 bases). The CDR3 spans 14 residues. V was trimmed by 4 bases and J by 1 base, leaving 11 bases between them. CDR1 and CDR2 (germline): SGHNT, YYREEE (reference sequence). DNA of the CDR3: TGTGCCAGCAGCACGGACAGCTGGAACACTGAAGCTTTCTTT. Translation gives CASSTDSWNTEAFF.

CDR3 sequence reads: CASSIDRFRIQYF. CDR3 DNA sequence: TGTGCCAGTAGTATTGACAGGTTTCGGATTCAGTACTTC. This chain connects TRBV19 to TRBJ2-4; D is perhaps TRBD1 (6 bases). Trimming pared 3 bases from V and 10 bases from J, leaving 13 bases between. Germline loops: CDR1 LNHDA, CDR2 SQIVND (reference sequence). This CDR3 is 13 amino acids long.

The chain links TRBV19 to TRBJ1-5, with TRBD1 matching 10 bases. The germline CDR1 and CDR2 sequences are LNHDA and SQIVND (reference sequence). The ends lost 8 bases at V and 0 bases at J; junction bases unmatched: 7. There are 16 residues in the CDR3. CDR3 in amino acids: CASGGQGLNSNQPQHF. CDR3 nucleotides: TGTGCCAGTGGGGGACAGGGGCTCAATAGCAATCAGCCCCAGCATTTT.